Sequencing of this T cell receptor (beta chain) was carried out in a study of OX40 agonist ivuxolimab in advanced cancers. Clones were read by immunoSEQ multiplex PCR, and TCRdb kept only the in-frame ones, dropping some. The table shows 70,000 to 90,000 clones, with about 88% occurring only once. Germline CDR1 and CDR2: SGHTA and FQGNSA. Trimming stripped 1 base from V and 6 bases from J, with 10 bases between. The CDR3 has 14 residues. Peripheral blood came from all dose cohorts at three timepoints. The source was CD4+ or CD8+ T cells sorted from blood, collected in a trial of the OX40 agonist ivuxolimab. The V gene is TRBV7-2, the J gene TRBJ1-5; a possible D gene is TRBD1 (5 bases). This TCR derives from an adult with an advanced solid tumor such as melanoma, head and neck, liver or kidney cancer. CDR3 bases: TGTGCCAGCAGCTTAGGTGCAGGGAGTCAGCCCCAGCATTTT. This gives the protein CASSLGAGSQPQHF.